This T cell receptor (beta chain) was obtained from a study of blood T cell repertoires in COVID-19. Study-level information: Nucleic acid was either cDNA or gDNA, and it came from T cells, B-cell-depleted T cells, or PBMCs.

This CDR3 spans 19 amino acids. V shed 4 bases and J shed 0 bases, with 20 bases lying between them. Germline values: CDR1 SGHRS, CDR2 YFSETQ. This clone was counted a few times. The protocol was immunoSEQ multiplex PCR, while the TCRdb copy is restricted to in-frame clones and leaves out a portion. The sample lists tens of thousands of clones, more than 75% seen once, with about 24% in the top ten. The chain carries TRBV5-1 and TRBJ2-6; TRBD1 is a possible D gene (6 bases). Sequencing was done on a sample of peripheral blood. The source is a human donor in a cohort sampled during active COVID-19. DNA for the CDR3: TGCGCCAGCAGCCGAGAACAGGGTTGGGGGTCCTCTGGGGCCAACGTCCTGACTTTC. This encodes CASSREQGWGSSGANVLTF.